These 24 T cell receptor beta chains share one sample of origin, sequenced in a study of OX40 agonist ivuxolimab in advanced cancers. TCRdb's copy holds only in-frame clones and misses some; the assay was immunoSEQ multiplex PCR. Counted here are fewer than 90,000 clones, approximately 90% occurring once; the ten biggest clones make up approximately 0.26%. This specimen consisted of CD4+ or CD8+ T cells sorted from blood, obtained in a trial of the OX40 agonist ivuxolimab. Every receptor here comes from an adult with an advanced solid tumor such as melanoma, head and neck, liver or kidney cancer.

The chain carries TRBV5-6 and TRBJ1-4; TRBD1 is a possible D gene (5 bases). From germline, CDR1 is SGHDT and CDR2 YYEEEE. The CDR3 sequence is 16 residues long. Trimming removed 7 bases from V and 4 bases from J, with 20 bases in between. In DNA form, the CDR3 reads TGTGCCAGCGCCAGCCTGGCGGGGCGGAGTAATGAAAAACTGTTTTTT. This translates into CASASLAGRSNEKLFF.

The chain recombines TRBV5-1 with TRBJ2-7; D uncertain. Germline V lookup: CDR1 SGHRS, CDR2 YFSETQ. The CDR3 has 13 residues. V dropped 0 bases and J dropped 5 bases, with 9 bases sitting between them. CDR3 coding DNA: TGCGCCAGCAGCTTGGCCCCAAGAAACGAGCAGTACTTC. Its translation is CASSLAPRNEQYF.

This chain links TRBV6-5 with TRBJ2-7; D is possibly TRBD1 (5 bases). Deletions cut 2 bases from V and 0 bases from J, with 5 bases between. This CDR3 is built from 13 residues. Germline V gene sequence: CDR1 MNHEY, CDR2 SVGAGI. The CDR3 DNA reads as TGTGCCAGCAGTTACGGACACTCCTACGAGCAGTACTTC. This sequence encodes CASSYGHSYEQYF.

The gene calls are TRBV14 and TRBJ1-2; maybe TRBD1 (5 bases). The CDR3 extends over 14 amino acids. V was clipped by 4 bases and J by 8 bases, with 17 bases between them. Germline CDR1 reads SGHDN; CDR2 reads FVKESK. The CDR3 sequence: CASSLGGGSRGYTF. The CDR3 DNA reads TGTGCCAGCAGCCTCGGTGGGGGATCGAGGGGCTACACCTTC. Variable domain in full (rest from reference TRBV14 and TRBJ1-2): EAGVTQFPSHSVIEKGQTVTLRCDPISGHDNLYWYRRVMGKEIKFLLHFVKESKQDESGMPNNRFLAERTGGTYSTLKVQPAELEDSGVYFCASSLGGGSRGYTFGSGTRLTVV.

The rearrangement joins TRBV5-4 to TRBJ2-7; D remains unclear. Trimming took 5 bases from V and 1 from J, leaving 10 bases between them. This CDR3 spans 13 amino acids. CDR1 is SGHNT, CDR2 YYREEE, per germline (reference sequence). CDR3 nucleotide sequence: TGTGCCAGCAGAATTCAGAGTTCCTACGAGCAGTACTTC. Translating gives CASRIQSSYEQYF.

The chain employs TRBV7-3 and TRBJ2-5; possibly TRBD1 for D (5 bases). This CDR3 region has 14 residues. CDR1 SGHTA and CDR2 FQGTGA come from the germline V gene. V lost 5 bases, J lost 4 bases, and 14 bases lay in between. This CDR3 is CASSPGAKRETQYF. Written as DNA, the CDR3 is TGTGCCAGCAGCCCTGGGGCAAAGCGAGAGACCCAGTACTTC.

The CDR3 DNA is TGTGCCAGCAGCCAACGGAGCGGGGGGGCCGGCAATGAGCAGTTCTTC. Its translation is CASSQRSGGAGNEQFF. The chain carries TRBV4-2 and TRBJ2-1; 10 positions match TRBD2. Per the germline V gene, CDR1 is LGHNA and CDR2 is YNFKEQ. Trimming took 2 bases from V and 6 from J; bases not matched to a gene: 7. The CDR3 has 16 amino acids.

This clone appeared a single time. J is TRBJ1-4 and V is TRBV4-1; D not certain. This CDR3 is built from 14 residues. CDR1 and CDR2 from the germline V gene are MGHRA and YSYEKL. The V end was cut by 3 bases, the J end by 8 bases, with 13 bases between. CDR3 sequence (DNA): TGCGCCAGCAGCCACCCTGGGGTCTCGGAAAAACTGTTTTTT. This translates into CASSHPGVSEKLFF.

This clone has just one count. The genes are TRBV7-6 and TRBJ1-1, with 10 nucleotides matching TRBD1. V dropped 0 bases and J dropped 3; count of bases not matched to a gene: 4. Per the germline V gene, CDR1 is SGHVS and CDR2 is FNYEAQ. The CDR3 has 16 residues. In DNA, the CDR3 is TGTGCCAGCAGCTTAGCGACAGGGGGCCGGCACACTGAAGCTTTCTTT. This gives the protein CASSLATGGRHTEAFF.

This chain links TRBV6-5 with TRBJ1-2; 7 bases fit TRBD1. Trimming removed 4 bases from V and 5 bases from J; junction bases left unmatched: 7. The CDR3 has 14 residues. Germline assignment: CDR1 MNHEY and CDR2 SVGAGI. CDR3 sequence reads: CASSSLGGGYGYTF. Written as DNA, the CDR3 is TGTGCCAGCAGTTCTCTAGGGGGCGGGTATGGCTACACCTTC.

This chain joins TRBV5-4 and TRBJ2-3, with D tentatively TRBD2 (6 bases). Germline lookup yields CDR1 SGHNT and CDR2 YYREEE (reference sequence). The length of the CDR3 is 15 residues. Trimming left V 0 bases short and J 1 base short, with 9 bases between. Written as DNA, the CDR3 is TGTGCCAGCAGCTTGGAGCGGGTCCGCACAGATACGCAGTATTTT. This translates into CASSLERVRTDTQYF.

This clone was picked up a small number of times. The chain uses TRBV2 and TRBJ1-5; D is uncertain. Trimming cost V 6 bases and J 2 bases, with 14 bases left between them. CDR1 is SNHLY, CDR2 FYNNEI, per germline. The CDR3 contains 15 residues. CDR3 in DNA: TGTGCCAGCAGGACACAGCCATGGGGCAATCAGCCCCAGCATTTT. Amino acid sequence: CASRTQPWGNQPQHF.

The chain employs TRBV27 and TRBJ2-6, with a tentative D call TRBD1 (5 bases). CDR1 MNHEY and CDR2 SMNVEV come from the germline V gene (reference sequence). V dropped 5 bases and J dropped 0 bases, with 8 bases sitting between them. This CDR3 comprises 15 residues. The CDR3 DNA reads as TGTGCCAGCAGTCGCGACAGCTCTGGGGCCAACGTCCTGACTTTC. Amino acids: CASSRDSSGANVLTF.

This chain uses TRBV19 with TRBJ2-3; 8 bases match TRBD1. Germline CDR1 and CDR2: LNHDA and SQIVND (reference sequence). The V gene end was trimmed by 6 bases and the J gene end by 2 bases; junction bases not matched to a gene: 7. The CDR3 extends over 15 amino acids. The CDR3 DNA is TGTGCCAGTAGAAATGGACAGGGCCTCACAGATACGCAGTATTTT. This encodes CASRNGQGLTDTQYF.

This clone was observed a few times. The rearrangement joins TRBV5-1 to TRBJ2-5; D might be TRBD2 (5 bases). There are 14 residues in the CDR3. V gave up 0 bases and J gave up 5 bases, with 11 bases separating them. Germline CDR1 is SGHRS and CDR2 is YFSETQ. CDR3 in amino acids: CASSLVTTGETQYF. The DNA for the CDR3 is TGCGCCAGCAGCTTGGTGACTACGGGGGAGACCCAGTACTTC.

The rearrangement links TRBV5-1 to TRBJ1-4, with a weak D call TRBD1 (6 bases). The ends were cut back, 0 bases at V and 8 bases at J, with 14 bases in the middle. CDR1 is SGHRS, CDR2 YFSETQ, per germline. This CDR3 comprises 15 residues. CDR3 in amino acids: CASSLAWAGEEKLFF. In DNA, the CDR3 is TGCGCCAGCAGCTTGGCCTGGGCAGGGGAAGAAAAACTGTTTTTT.

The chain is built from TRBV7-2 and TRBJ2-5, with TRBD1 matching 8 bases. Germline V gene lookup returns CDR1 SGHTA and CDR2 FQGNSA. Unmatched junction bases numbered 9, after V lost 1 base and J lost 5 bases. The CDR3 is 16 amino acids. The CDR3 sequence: CASSLGTGFHGETQYF. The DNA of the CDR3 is TGTGCCAGCAGCTTAGGGACAGGGTTCCATGGGGAGACCCAGTACTTC.

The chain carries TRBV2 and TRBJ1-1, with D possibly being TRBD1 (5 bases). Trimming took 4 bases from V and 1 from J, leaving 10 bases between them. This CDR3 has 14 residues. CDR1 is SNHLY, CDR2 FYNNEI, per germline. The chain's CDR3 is CASSGNRQNTEAFF. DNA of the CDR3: TGTGCCAGCAGTGGTAACAGGCAGAACACTGAAGCTTTCTTT.

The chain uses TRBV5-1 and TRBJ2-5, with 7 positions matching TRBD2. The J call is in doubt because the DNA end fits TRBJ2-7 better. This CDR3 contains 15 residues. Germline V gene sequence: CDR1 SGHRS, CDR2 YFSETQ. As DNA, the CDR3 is TGCGCCAGCAGCTTGGTGGCGGGGGAACCCTACGAGCAGTACTTC. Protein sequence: CASSLVAGEPYEQYF.

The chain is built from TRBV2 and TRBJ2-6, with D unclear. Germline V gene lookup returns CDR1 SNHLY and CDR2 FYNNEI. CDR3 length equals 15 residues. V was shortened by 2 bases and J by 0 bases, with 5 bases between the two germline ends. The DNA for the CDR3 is TGTGCCAGCAGTGAATTTAGCTCTGGGGCCAACGTCCTGACTTTC. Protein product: CASSEFSSGANVLTF. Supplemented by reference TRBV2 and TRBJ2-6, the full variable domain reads EPEVTQTPSHQVTQMGQEVILRCVPISNHLYFYWYRQILGQKVEFLVSFYNNEISEKSEIFDDQFSVERPDGSNFTLKIRSTKLEDSAMYFCASSEFSSGANVLTFGAGSRLTVL.

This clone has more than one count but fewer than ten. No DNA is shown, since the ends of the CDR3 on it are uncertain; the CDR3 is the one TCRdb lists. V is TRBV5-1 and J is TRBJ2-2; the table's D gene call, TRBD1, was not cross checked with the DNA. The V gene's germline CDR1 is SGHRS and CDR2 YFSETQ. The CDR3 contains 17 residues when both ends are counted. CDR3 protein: CASSLVGQGFGAGELFF.

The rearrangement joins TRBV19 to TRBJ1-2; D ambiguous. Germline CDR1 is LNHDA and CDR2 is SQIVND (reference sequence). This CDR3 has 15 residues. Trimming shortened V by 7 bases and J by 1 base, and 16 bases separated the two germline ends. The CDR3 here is CASKPTSPLNYGYTF. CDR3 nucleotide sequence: TGTGCCAGTAAGCCAACCTCCCCTCTTAACTATGGCTACACCTTC.

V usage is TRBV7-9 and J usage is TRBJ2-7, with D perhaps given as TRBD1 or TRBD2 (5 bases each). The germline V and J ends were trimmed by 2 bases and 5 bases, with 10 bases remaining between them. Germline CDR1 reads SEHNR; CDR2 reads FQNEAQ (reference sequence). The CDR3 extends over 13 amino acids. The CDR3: CASSLPGRNEQYF. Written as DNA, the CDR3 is TGTGCCAGCAGCTTACCGGGACGGAACGAGCAGTACTTC.

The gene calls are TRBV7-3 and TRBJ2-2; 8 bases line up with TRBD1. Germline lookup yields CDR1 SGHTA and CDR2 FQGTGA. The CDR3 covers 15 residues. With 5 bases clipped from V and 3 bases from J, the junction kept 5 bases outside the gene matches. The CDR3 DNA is TGTGCCAGCAGCCATGGACAGGGTTACACCGGGGAGCTGTTTTTT. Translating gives CASSHGQGYTGELFF.